This T cell receptor beta chain derives from a study of shared T cell receptors in the human thymus. TCRdb's copy holds only in-frame clones and misses some; the assay was immunoSEQ multiplex PCR. The sample includes hundreds of thousands of clones, approximately 87% seen only once; the top ten take around 0.0099%. CDR3 length equals 15 residues. V lost 6 bases and J lost 0, with 15 bases in between. The same sample was also used in a study of human thymus T cells.

Sequenced: thymocytes. The TCR sequence derives from a boy in the first two years of life with a congenital heart defect. The chain uses TRBV6-7 and TRBJ2-7; possible D gene TRBD1, 5 bases. TRBV6-7 is given ORF status, its function remaining uncertain. The CDR3 protein is CASRPQGFSSYEQYF. For the CDR3, the DNA is TGTGCCAGCAGGCCCCAGGGATTCAGCTCCTACGAGCAGTACTTC.